One and the same sample provided the 30 T cell receptor beta chains below, sequenced in a study of blood T cell repertoires in COVID-19. The protocol was immunoSEQ multiplex PCR, while the TCRdb copy is restricted to in-frame clones and leaves out a portion. The sample contains over 350,000 clones, roughly 92% of which appear only once. The sequencing sample was made of PBMCs or T cells enriched from blood (not recorded which). These receptors all stem from a woman in her forties who had been exposed to COVID-19.

This clone appeared a few times. The chain recombines TRBV4-3 with TRBJ2-3; 8 bases agree with TRBD2. V lost 1 base and J lost 5; bases outside the gene matches: 8. This CDR3 region has 16 residues. CDR1 and CDR2 from the germline V gene are LGHNA and YSLEER. In DNA, the CDR3 is TGCGCCAGCAGCCAAGGGAGTGGACTAGCTAGAGATACGCAGTATTTT. Amino acids: CASSQGSGLARDTQYF.

The V gene is TRBV13, the J gene TRBJ1-1; the D is unclear. V lost 5 bases to trimming and J lost 4 bases, with 17 bases between them. The V gene's germline CDR1 is PRHDT and CDR2 FYEKMQ (reference sequence). The CDR3 has 15 amino acids. The chain's CDR3 is CASSRMARVGTEAFF. CDR3 DNA sequence: TGTGCCAGCAGCCGAATGGCACGGGTTGGCACTGAAGCTTTCTTT.

This chain connects TRBV10-3 to TRBJ2-7, with 10 bases identical to TRBD2. Germline CDR1 is ENHRY and CDR2 is SYGVKD. V dropped 8 bases and J dropped 1; count of bases not matched to a gene: 5. CDR3 size: 14 residues. CDR3 sequence: CAIAGTSDSYEQYF. In DNA, the CDR3 is TGTGCCATCGCCGGGACTAGCGATTCCTACGAGCAGTACTTC.

The rearrangement uses TRBV2 and TRBJ1-2; D is unclear. From germline, CDR1 is SNHLY and CDR2 FYNNEI. The V end lost 1 base, the J end lost 4 bases, and 13 bases lay between the germline ends. The CDR3 sequence is 15 residues long. In DNA form, the CDR3 reads TGTGCCAGCAGTGAAGGGGCCGCTGACCTCTATGGCTACACCTTC. It translates to CASSEGAADLYGYTF.

The V call is TRBV5-4, the J call TRBJ2-3, with 15 positions matching TRBD2. Germline values: CDR1 SGHNT, CDR2 YYREEE (reference sequence). The length of the CDR3 is 19 residues. V lost 3 bases and J lost 3; bases outside the gene matches: 11. In DNA, the CDR3 is TGTGCCAGCAGCTCCGGGACTAGCGGGGGGTTAGGTGGGACAGATACGCAGTATTTT. As protein: CASSSGTSGGLGGTDTQYF.

The rearrangement joins TRBV27 to TRBJ2-1, with 9 bases matching TRBD2. The V segment lost 3 bases and the J segment 2 bases; nucleotides outside the gene matches: 2. The CDR3 consists of 15 residues. CDR1 MNHEY and CDR2 SMNVEV come from the germline V gene (reference sequence). CDR3 amino acids: CASSFAGGPYNEQFF. The CDR3 DNA sequence: TGTGCCAGCAGTTTCGCGGGGGGGCCCTACAATGAGCAGTTCTTC.

This chain joins TRBV5-1 and TRBJ2-3; 8 bases align to TRBD2. Germline V gene sequence: CDR1 SGHRS, CDR2 YFSETQ. The CDR3 runs 18 residues. J was trimmed by 4 bases and V by 0 bases; bases with no gene match: 13. CDR3 amino acids: CASSLALAGLPEPDTQYF. The CDR3 region has the DNA TGCGCCAGCAGCTTGGCCCTAGCGGGCCTACCGGAGCCAGATACGCAGTATTTT.

This clone was seen a handful of times. J is TRBJ1-2 and V is TRBV15; 8 bases fit TRBD1. The CDR3 runs 14 residues. The junction had 4 bases not matched to a gene; V was cut back by 6 bases and J by 1 base. Per the germline V gene, CDR1 is LNHNV and CDR2 is YYDKDF (reference sequence). Here the CDR3 reads CATSTDRGNYGYTF. The CDR3, as DNA: TGTGCCACCAGTACAGACAGGGGTAACTATGGCTACACCTTC.

V is TRBV10-2 and J is TRBJ2-1; D is possibly TRBD2 (6 bases). Germline V gives CDR1 WSHSY, CDR2 SAAADI. Trimming shortened V by 3 bases and J by 7 bases, and 19 bases separated the two germline ends. The CDR3 is 16 residues long. The chain's CDR3 is CASSDPAAEGRNEQFF. The DNA of the CDR3 is TGCGCCAGCAGTGACCCAGCCGCGGAGGGCCGGAATGAGCAGTTCTTC.

This chain links TRBV5-6 with TRBJ2-2, with 7 bases that match TRBD2. J lost 4 bases, V lost 0 bases, and 0 bases had no gene match. Germline-derived CDR1 and CDR2 are SGHDT and YYEEEE. This CDR3 has 14 amino acids. CDR3 bases: TGTGCCAGCAGCTTGGGGACTAGCACCGGGGAGCTGTTTTTT. Amino acid sequence: CASSLGTSTGELFF.

The rearrangement joins TRBV6-5 to TRBJ1-2, with 8 bases identical to TRBD1. Germline V gives CDR1 MNHEY, CDR2 SVGAGI. The CDR3 has 13 amino acids. The junction had 4 bases not matched to a gene; V was cut back by 5 bases and J by 5 bases. Here the CDR3 reads CASSPTGGYGYTF. In DNA, the CDR3 is TGTGCCAGCAGTCCTACAGGGGGATATGGCTACACCTTC.

This chain joins TRBV5-1 and TRBJ2-7; a possible D gene is TRBD1 (6 bases). Germline V gene data show CDR1 as SGHRS and CDR2 as YFSETQ. With 5 bases removed from V and 1 base from J, the gap between germline ends came to 16 bases. This CDR3 region has 15 residues. The CDR3 region is CASSDGTILSYEQYF. The CDR3 region has the DNA TGCGCCAGCAGTGACGGGACAATCCTTTCCTACGAGCAGTACTTC.

This chain links TRBV18 with TRBJ1-5; possibly TRBD1 for D (6 bases). CDR3 size: 13 residues. V shed 7 bases and J shed 3 bases, with 10 bases lying between them. Germline assignment: CDR1 KGHSH and CDR2 LQKENI. In DNA form, the CDR3 reads TGTGCCAGCTTCAGGGACACCAATCAGCCCCAGCATTTT. This encodes CASFRDTNQPQHF. Full variable domain (remainder filled in from reference TRBV18 and TRBJ1-5): NAGVMQNPRHLVRRRGQEARLRCSPMKGHSHVYWYRQLPEEGLKFMVYLQKENIIDESGMPKERFSAEFPKEGPSILRIQQVVRGDSAAYFCASFRDTNQPQHFGDGTRLSIL.

The V gene is TRBV19, the J gene TRBJ2-7; 11 nucleotides match TRBD2. With 2 bases clipped from V and 4 bases from J, the junction kept 4 bases outside the gene matches. CDR1 and CDR2 from the germline V gene are LNHDA and SQIVND (reference sequence). This CDR3 region has 15 residues. The DNA of the CDR3 is TGTGCCAGTAGTATAAGGGCTAGCGGGGGGTACGAGCAGTACTTC. Residues: CASSIRASGGYEQYF.

The V call is TRBV18, the J call TRBJ1-6; 7 bases are shared with TRBD1. The CDR3 runs 14 residues. The germline V gene encodes CDR1 KGHSH and CDR2 LQKENI. J was trimmed by 5 bases and V by 5 bases; bases with no gene match: 3. Here the CDR3 reads CASSGTAHNSPLHF. DNA of the CDR3: TGTGCCAGCTCAGGGACAGCTCATAATTCACCCCTCCACTTT. The variable domain in full, completed from reference TRBV18 and TRBJ1-6, reads NAGVMQNPRHLVRRRGQEARLRCSPMKGHSHVYWYRQLPEEGLKFMVYLQKENIIDESGMPKERFSAEFPKEGPSILRIQQVVRGDSAAYFCASSGTAHNSPLHFGNGTRLTVT.

The V gene is TRBV24-1, the J gene TRBJ2-3; TRBD1 agrees at 9 bases. Per germline, CDR1 KGHDR and CDR2 SFDVKD. V gave up 3 bases and J gave up 4 bases; unmatched junction bases: 4. The length of the CDR3 is 15 residues. Written as DNA, the CDR3 is TGTGCCACCAGTGATGTGGGGACAGGGTCAGATACGCAGTATTTT. This codes for CATSDVGTGSDTQYF.

The chain recombines TRBV12-3 or TRBV12-4 with TRBJ2-1; 7 nucleotides line up with TRBD2. Losses at the gene ends were 1 base for V and 10 bases for J; bases not matched to a gene: 4. The CDR3 is 13 residues long. The CDR3 nucleotides are TGTGCCAGCAGTTTAGGGGGGGGTAGCGAGCAGTTCTTC. Encoded protein: CASSLGGGSEQFF.

The chain recombines TRBV20-1 with TRBJ1-1, with TRBD1 identical over 7 bases. V dropped 3 bases and J dropped 4; count of bases not matched to a gene: 23. This CDR3 is 19 amino acids long. Germline V gene lookup returns CDR1 DFQATT and CDR2 SNEGSKA (reference sequence). In DNA, the CDR3 is TGCAGTGCTAGTTCGGATGGCTTGGCGAGGGGGCATTTAGGCACTGAAGCTTTCTTT. Translation gives CSASSDGLARGHLGTEAFF.

J is TRBJ1-6 and V is TRBV2; D is uncertain. CDR3 size: 15 residues. Trimming removed 3 bases from V and 9 bases from J, with 15 bases in between. The germline V gene encodes CDR1 SNHLY and CDR2 FYNNEI. The CDR3 nucleotides are TGTGCCAGCAGTGAGAGTAGGACTCAATCTTCACCCCTCCACTTT. This codes for CASSESRTQSSPLHF.

This rearrangement joins TRBV5-1 to TRBJ1-1, with D tentatively TRBD1 (6 bases). CDR1 is SGHRS, CDR2 YFSETQ, per germline. V lost 3 bases to trimming and J lost 1 base, with 7 bases between them. The CDR3 contains 13 residues. The CDR3 sequence: CASSWGQNTEAFF. The CDR3 nucleotides read TGCGCCAGCAGCTGGGGACAGAACACTGAAGCTTTCTTT.

V is TRBV18 and J is TRBJ2-5; TRBD1 aligns across 7 bases. V trimming: 6 bases; J trimming: 3 bases; junction bases outside the gene matches: 1. The germline CDR1 and CDR2 sequences are KGHSH and LQKENI. The CDR3 totals 12 residues. As DNA, the CDR3 is TGTGCCAGCTCGCAGGGGGAAGAGACCCAGTACTTC. Translation: CASSQGEETQYF.

The rearrangement joins TRBV19 to TRBJ1-2; 7 nucleotides line up with TRBD1. Germline lookup yields CDR1 LNHDA and CDR2 SQIVND (reference sequence). CDR3 size: 14 residues. The ends lost 7 bases at V and 5 bases at J; junction bases unmatched: 10. This CDR3 reads CASTPQGMVYGYTF. The CDR3 DNA is TGTGCCAGTACCCCACAGGGGATGGTTTATGGCTACACCTTC.

The rearrangement joins TRBV12-3 or TRBV12-4 to TRBJ1-2, with D perhaps matching TRBD1 (5 bases). The CDR3 length is 12 residues. V was trimmed by 2 bases and J by 8 bases, leaving 9 bases between them. CDR3 region: CASSLNQGGYTF. The CDR3 coding sequence is TGTGCCAGCAGTTTAAACCAGGGAGGCTACACCTTC.

The CDR3 DNA is TGTGCCAGCAGTTACCCGGGACAGGGGACGTACGAGCAGTACTTC. It translates to CASSYPGQGTYEQYF. This chain uses TRBV6-2 or TRBV6-3 with TRBJ2-7; the match to TRBD1 covers 10 bases. The V gene's germline CDR1 is MNHEY and CDR2 SVGEGT. Losses at the gene ends were 2 bases for V and 4 bases for J; bases not matched to a gene: 5. This CDR3 is 15 amino acids long.

CDR3 coding DNA: TGCAGTGCTAGTCCGGACAGGGACAACTCCTACGAGCAGTACTTC. Its protein product is CSASPDRDNSYEQYF. This sequence joins TRBV20-1 and TRBJ2-7, with 8 bases fitting TRBD1. The germline V gene encodes CDR1 DFQATT and CDR2 SNEGSKA (reference sequence). The junction had 7 bases not matched to a gene; V was cut back by 3 bases and J by 0 bases. This CDR3 is 15 amino acids long.

The chain employs TRBV5-1 and TRBJ2-7; no firm D call. Trimming pared 4 bases from V and 0 bases from J, leaving 20 bases between. The CDR3 sequence is 17 residues long. Germline V lookup: CDR1 SGHRS, CDR2 YFSETQ. Here the CDR3 reads CASSLESWAPSSYEQYF. CDR3 in DNA: TGCGCCAGCAGCCTTGAGTCCTGGGCCCCTTCCTCCTACGAGCAGTACTTC.

This rearrangement joins TRBV24-1 to TRBJ1-2, with TRBD1 matching over 8 bases. The CDR3 is 15 amino acids. V was pared by 2 bases and J by 6 bases, with 7 bases of the junction left unmatched. Germline CDR1 KGHDR, CDR2 SFDVKD. The CDR3 DNA reads as TGTGCCACCAGTGATTCGTCAGGGGGCGCAAATGGCTACACCTTC. It codes for CATSDSSGGANGYTF.

The V and J genes are TRBV30 and TRBJ2-7; D perhaps matches TRBD1 (6 bases). With 0 bases removed from V and 2 bases from J, the gap between germline ends came to 17 bases. CDR3 length: 16 residues. Germline V CDR1 and CDR2: GTSNPN, SVGIG (reference sequence). The CDR3 sequence: CAWSVQRTDFAYEQYF. Here the CDR3 DNA reads TGTGCCTGGAGTGTCCAGAGGACAGATTTTGCCTACGAGCAGTACTTC.

The rearrangement links TRBV9 to TRBJ1-3, with D possibly being TRBD1 (5 bases). CDR1 and CDR2 (germline): SGDLS, YYNGEE. Trimming cost V 4 bases and J 2 bases, with 16 bases left between them. The CDR3 sequence is 16 residues long. The CDR3 sequence is CASSPSGGGTGNTIYF. CDR3 nucleotides: TGTGCCAGCAGCCCGAGCGGGGGTGGAACTGGAAACACCATATATTTT.

This rearrangement joins TRBV3-1 (or the pseudogene TRBV3-2) to TRBJ2-5, with TRBD2 identical over 7 bases. Unmatched junction bases numbered 3, after V lost 0 bases and J lost 5 bases. The CDR3 is made up of 14 amino acids. Germline CDR1 LGHDT, CDR2 YNNKEL (reference sequence). CDR3 DNA sequence: TGTGCCAGCAGCCAAGAGGTGGGGGGGGAGACCCAGTACTTC. It specifies CASSQEVGGETQYF.